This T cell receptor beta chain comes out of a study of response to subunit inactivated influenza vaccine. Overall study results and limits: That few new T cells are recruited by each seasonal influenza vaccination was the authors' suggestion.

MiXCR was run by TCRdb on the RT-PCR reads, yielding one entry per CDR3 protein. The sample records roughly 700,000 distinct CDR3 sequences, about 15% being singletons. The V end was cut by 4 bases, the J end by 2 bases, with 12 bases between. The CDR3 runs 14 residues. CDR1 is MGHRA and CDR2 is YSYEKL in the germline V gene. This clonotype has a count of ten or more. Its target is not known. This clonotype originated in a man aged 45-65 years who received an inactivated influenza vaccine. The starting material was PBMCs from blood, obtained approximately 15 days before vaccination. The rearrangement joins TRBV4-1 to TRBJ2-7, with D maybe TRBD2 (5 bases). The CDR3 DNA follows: TGCGCCAGCAGCCCCTCGCTAGCCGCCTACGAGCAGTACTTC. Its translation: CASSPSLAAYEQYF.